The 15 T cell receptor beta chains listed next were all sequenced from one sample in a study of T-cell memory formation after mild COVID-19. One entry per CDR3 protein, called by TCRdb with MiXCR from the 5' RACE reads. Altogether 450,000 or so distinct CDR3 sequences are present, roughly 25% being singletons, with the ten largest covering around 13%. The sequenced material came from PBMCs or a T cell subset sorted from them (not recorded which). These receptors originate from an adult woman who had mild COVID-19 (a few samples of this study predate the infection). Cell type and time point are not known.

The chain couples TRBV28 to TRBJ2-2; 14 bases match TRBD2. This CDR3 region has 17 residues. V gave up 5 bases and J gave up 7 bases; unmatched junction bases: 9. Per the germline V gene, CDR1 is MDHEN and CDR2 is SYDVKM. Here the CDR3 reads CASSPPGLAGEVGELFF. The CDR3, as DNA: TGTGCCAGCAGTCCTCCGGGACTAGCGGGAGAGGTCGGGGAGCTGTTTTTT.

This clonotype was observed a handful of times. This rearrangement joins TRBV19 to TRBJ2-1; D remains unclear. Germline V gives CDR1 LNHDA, CDR2 SQIVND (reference sequence). Trimming pared 2 bases from V and 9 bases from J, leaving 14 bases between. The CDR3 sequence is 14 residues long. CDR3: CASSINPTPSEQFF. The CDR3 DNA sequence: TGTGCCAGTAGTATAAACCCCACCCCCAGTGAGCAGTTCTTC. The full variable domain, rest sourced from reference TRBV19 and TRBJ2-1, is DGGITQSPKYLFRKEGQNVTLSCEQNLNHDAMYWYRQDPGQGLRLIYYSQIVNDFQKGDIAEGYSVSREKKESFPLTVTSAQKNPTAFYLCASSINPTPSEQFFGPGTRLTVL.

The chain is built from TRBV14 and TRBJ1-3; D might be TRBD1 (5 bases). Germline values: CDR1 SGHDN, CDR2 FVKESK. The CDR3 is made up of 16 amino acids. The V end was cut by 3 bases, the J end by 6 bases, with 18 bases between. The CDR3 DNA reads as TGTGCCAGCAGCCACCTCCGGGACTTCCGGGAAAACACCATATATTTT. It specifies CASSHLRDFRENTIYF.

The chain joins TRBV7-2 to TRBJ1-2; D unclear. The CDR3 loop spans 16 amino acids. V shed 5 bases and J shed 1 base, with 17 bases lying between them. The V gene's germline CDR1 is SGHTA and CDR2 FQGNSA. The CDR3 sequence is CASSRGGVDFNYGYTF. The CDR3 DNA follows: TGTGCCAGCAGCCGCGGAGGCGTGGATTTTAACTATGGCTACACCTTC.

This clonotype showed up just a few times. The chain combines TRBV7-6 with TRBJ2-1; TRBD1 might be the D (5 bases). V was cut by 5 bases and J by 0 bases, with 11 bases left in between. This CDR3 comprises 15 residues. Germline V lookup: CDR1 SGHVS, CDR2 FNYEAQ. The CDR3 DNA is TGTGCCAGCAGCCCACACGACAGCTCCTACAATGAGCAGTTCTTC. This codes for CASSPHDSSYNEQFF.

Only a few counts were recorded for this clonotype. This chain links TRBV6-1 with TRBJ2-1; 12 nucleotides line up with TRBD2. The CDR3 runs 15 residues. Per germline, CDR1 MNHNS and CDR2 SASEGT. V shed 4 bases, J shed 5 bases, and the junction held 3 bases outside the gene matches. In nucleotides, the CDR3 is TGTGCCAGCAGTGGAGGACTAGCGGGGAACAATGAGCAGTTCTTC. It encodes CASSGGLAGNNEQFF.

This clonotype was seen a handful of times. The chain recombines TRBV4-2 with TRBJ1-4; D gene ambiguous. V lost 1 base and J lost 8, with 14 bases in between. The CDR3 has 15 residues. The germline CDR1 and CDR2 sequences are LGHNA and YNFKEQ. The CDR3 sequence: CASSQALGFGEKLFF. The CDR3 DNA follows: TGTGCCAGCAGCCAAGCCCTGGGATTTGGGGAAAAACTGTTTTTT.

This clonotype came up a few times. This chain joins TRBV9 and TRBJ1-5, with unresolved D. The CDR3 totals 15 residues. Germline CDR1 SGDLS, CDR2 YYNGEE. V shed 0 bases and J shed 2 bases, with 9 bases lying between them. CDR3 nucleotides: TGTGCCAGCAGCGTAGACGGACTCGGCAATCAGCCCCAGCATTTT. As protein: CASSVDGLGNQPQHF.

This clonotype appeared a few times. This sequence joins TRBV20-1 and TRBJ1-6; maybe TRBD1 (6 bases). V lost 1 base and J 0 bases, leaving 10 bases between the germline ends. This CDR3 region has 16 residues. Germline assignment: CDR1 DFQATT and CDR2 SNEGSKA (reference sequence). DNA of the CDR3: TGCAGTGCTAGAGGCAGGACAGTCTCCTATAATTCACCCCTCCACTTT. Its protein is CSARGRTVSYNSPLHF.

This clonotype showed up many times. This chain joins TRBV6-6 and TRBJ2-7; TRBD1 matches at 9 bases. Germline-derived CDR1 and CDR2 are MNHNY and SVGAGI (reference sequence). The V segment lost 0 bases and the J segment 6 bases; nucleotides outside the gene matches: 18. The CDR3 consists of 19 residues. In DNA form, the CDR3 reads TGTGCCAGCAGTTACTCGGAACTACTTTCCGGGACAGGGATTGGCGAGCAGTACTTC. This encodes CASSYSELLSGTGIGEQYF.

This clonotype showed up just a few times. V usage is TRBV7-8 and J usage is TRBJ2-5; 11 positions match TRBD2. The germline CDR1 and CDR2 sequences are SGHVS and FQNEAQ. The length of the CDR3 is 14 residues. J gave up 5 bases and V 4 bases, and 3 bases lay outside the gene matches. CDR3 nucleotides: TGTGCCAGCAGCTATAGCGGGAGGGTCGAGACCCAGTACTTC. Translated: CASSYSGRVETQYF. The entire variable domain, with the rest obtained from reference TRBV7-8 and TRBJ2-5, is as follows: GAGVSQSPRYKVAKRGQDVALRCDPISGHVSLFWYQQALGQGPEFLTYFQNEAQLDKSGLPSDRFFAERPEGSVSTLKIQRTQQEDSAVYLCASSYSGRVETQYFGPGTRLLVL.

The rearrangement uses TRBV18 and TRBJ1-2, with TRBD1 as a possible D gene (5 bases). The CDR3 spans 13 residues. V dropped 3 bases and J dropped 13 bases, with 18 bases sitting between them. Germline V gene sequence: CDR1 KGHSH, CDR2 LQKENI. CDR3 protein: CASSPTRDSGTTF. Written as DNA, the CDR3 is TGTGCCAGCTCACCCACCCGGGACTCGGGTACCACCTTC.

There are a few counts of this clonotype. This chain uses TRBV29-1 with TRBJ2-7; 11 positions match TRBD1. Per germline, CDR1 SQVTM and CDR2 ANQGSEA. Trimming removed 4 bases from V and 4 bases from J; junction bases left unmatched: 6. CDR3 length: 14 residues. The CDR3 sequence: CSVGDRDRGYEQYF. The CDR3 DNA follows: TGCAGCGTTGGGGACCGGGACAGGGGGTACGAGCAGTACTTC.

The chain recombines TRBV2 with TRBJ2-4, with D perhaps matching TRBD2 (5 bases). V was pared by 5 bases and J by 7 bases, with 18 bases between. This CDR3 is built from 15 residues. Per germline, CDR1 SNHLY and CDR2 FYNNEI. The DNA of the CDR3 is TGTGCCAGCAGTAAGCTCGGCGGACTCGGGAACATTCAGTACTTC. Translated, it gives CASSKLGGLGNIQYF.

This clonotype was observed a handful of times. The rearrangement uses TRBV27 and TRBJ2-1; 8 bases map to TRBD2. This CDR3 comprises 13 residues. The trim removed 5 bases at V and 5 bases at J, leaving 2 bases unmatched. Germline CDR1 is MNHEY and CDR2 is SMNVEV (reference sequence). CDR3 DNA: TGTGCCAGCAGTGCGGGACTAGACAATGAGCAGTTCTTC. Translated, it gives CASSAGLDNEQFF.